Listed here is a single T cell receptor beta chain. A second PCR, run for about 7 to 11 cycles, used a sample-barcoded 5' primer plus a J-beta primer mix. MiXCR, run by TCRdb on the 5' RACE reads, gives a single entry per CDR3 protein. The table shows about 1.8 million distinct CDR3 sequences, with around 50% occurring only once. The data derive from a study of blood T cells in healthy people across ages. Germline V gene data show CDR1 as MDHEN and CDR2 as SYDVKM. CDR3 length: 16 amino acids. V was clipped by 2 bases and J by 2 bases, with 14 bases between them. The sample consisted of blood. The rearrangement uses TRBV28 and TRBJ2-3; D not certain. This clonotype originated in a woman aged 40 to 50 in good health. DNA of the CDR3: TGTGCCAGCAGTTTAAGGAGTAGGCGGCTCACAGATACGCAGTATTTT. Translating gives CASSLRSRRLTDTQYF.